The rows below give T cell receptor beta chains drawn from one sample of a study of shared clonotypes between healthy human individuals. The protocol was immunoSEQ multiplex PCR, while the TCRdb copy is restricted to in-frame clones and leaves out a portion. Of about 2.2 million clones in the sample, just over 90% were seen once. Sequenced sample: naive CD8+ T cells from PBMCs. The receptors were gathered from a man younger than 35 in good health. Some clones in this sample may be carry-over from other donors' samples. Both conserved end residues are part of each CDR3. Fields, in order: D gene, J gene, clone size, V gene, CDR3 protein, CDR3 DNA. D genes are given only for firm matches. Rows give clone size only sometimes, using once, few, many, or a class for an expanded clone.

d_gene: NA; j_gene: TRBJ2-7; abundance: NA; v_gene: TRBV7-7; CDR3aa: CASSELPSYEQYF; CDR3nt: TGTGCCAGCAGCGAACTTCCCTCCTACGAGCAGTACTTC
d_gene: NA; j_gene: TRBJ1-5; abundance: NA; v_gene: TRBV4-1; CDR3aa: CASRDGRDRNQPQHF; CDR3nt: TGCGCCAGCAGGGACGGCAGGGACCGCAATCAGCCCCAGCATTTT
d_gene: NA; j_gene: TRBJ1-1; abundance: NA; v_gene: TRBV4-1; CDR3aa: CASSQGWGENTEAFF; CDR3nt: TGCGCCAGCAGCCAAGGATGGGGGGAAAACACTGAAGCTTTCTTT
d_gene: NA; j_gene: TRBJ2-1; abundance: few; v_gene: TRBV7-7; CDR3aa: CASSLFPGSYNEQFF; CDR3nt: TGTGCCAGCAGCTTATTCCCCGGCAGCTACAATGAGCAGTTCTTC
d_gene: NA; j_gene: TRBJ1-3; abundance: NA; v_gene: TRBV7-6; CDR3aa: CASSSPDIASGNTIYF; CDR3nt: TGTGCCAGCAGCTCACCCGACATAGCTTCTGGAAACACCATATATTTT
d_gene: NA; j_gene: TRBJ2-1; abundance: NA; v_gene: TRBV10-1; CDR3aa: CASSESSCGRASGQFF; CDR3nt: TGCGCCAGCAGTGAGTCGTCCTGCGGGCGGGCATCAGGGCAGTTCTTC
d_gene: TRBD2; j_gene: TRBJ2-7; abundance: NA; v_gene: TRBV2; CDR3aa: CASSERERENEQYF; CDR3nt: TGTGCCAGCAGTGAAAGAGAGCGGGAGAACGAGCAGTACTTC
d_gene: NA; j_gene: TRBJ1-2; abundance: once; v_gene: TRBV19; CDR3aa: CASSIGTGYTF; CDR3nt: TGTGCCAGTAGTATAGGTACCGGCTACACCTTC
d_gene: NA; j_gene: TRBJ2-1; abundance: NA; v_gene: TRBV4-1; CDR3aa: CASSPTGAGHEQFF; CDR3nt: TGCGCCAGCAGCCCCACAGGGGCGGGACATGAGCAGTTCTTC
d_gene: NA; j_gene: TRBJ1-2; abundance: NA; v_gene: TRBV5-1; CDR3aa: CASSYGTSNYGYTF; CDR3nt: TGCGCCAGCAGCTATGGAACCTCTAACTATGGCTACACCTTC
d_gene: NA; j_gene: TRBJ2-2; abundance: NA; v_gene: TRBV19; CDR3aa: CASSHSTGNTGELFF; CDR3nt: TGTGCCAGTAGCCATTCGACAGGGAACACCGGGGAGCTGTTTTTT
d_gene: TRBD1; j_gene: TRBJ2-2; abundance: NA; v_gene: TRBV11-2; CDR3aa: CASRDRAANTGELFF; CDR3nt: TGTGCCAGCAGAGACAGGGCCGCGAACACCGGGGAGCTGTTTTTT
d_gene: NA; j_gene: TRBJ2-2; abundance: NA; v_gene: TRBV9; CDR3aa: CASSPVGTRSFVGELFF; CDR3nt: TGTGCCAGCAGCCCAGTCGGGACTCGTAGTTTCGTAGGGGAGCTGTTTTTT
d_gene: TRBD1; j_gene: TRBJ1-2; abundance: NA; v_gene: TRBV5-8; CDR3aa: CASSLGTGRYYGYTF; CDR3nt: TGTGCCAGCAGCTTGGGGACAGGGCGATACTATGGCTACACCTTC
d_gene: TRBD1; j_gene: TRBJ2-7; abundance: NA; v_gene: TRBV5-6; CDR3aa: CASSLQGAYEQYF; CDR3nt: TGTGCCAGCAGCTTACAGGGGGCCTACGAGCAGTACTTC
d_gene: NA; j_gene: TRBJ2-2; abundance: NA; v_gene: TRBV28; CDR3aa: CASSWGRHTGELFF; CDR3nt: TGTGCCAGCAGTTGGGGGAGACACACCGGGGAGCTGTTTTTT
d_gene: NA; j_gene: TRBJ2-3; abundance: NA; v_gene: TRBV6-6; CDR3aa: CASSYSLGAPTDTQYF; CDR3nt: TGTGCCAGCAGTTACTCCCTGGGGGCCCCCACAGATACGCAGTATTTT
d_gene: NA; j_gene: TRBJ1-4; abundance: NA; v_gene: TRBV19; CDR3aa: CASSGTVRVGEKLFF; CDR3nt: TGTGCCAGTAGTGGGACGGTGAGGGTCGGTGAAAAACTGTTTTTT
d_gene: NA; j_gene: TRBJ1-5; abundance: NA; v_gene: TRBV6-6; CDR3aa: CASSYEGGPQHF; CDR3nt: TGTGCCAGCAGTTACGAGGGTGGGCCCCAGCATTTT
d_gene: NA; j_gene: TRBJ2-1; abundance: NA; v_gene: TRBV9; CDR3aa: CASSSTVSPTREQFF; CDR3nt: TGTGCCAGCAGCTCGACGGTTAGCCCAACTAGAGAGCAGTTCTTC
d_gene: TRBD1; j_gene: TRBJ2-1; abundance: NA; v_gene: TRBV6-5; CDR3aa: CASSIRDRVNEQFF; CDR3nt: TGTGCCAGCAGTATCCGGGACAGGGTCAATGAGCAGTTCTTC
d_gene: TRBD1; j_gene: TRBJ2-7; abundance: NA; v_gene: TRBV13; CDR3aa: CASSLGQGGYEQYF; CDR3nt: TGTGCCAGCAGCTTGGGACAGGGGGGTTACGAGCAGTACTTC
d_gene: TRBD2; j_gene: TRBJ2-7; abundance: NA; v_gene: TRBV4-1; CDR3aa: CASSQDPAGAAYEQYF; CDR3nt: TGCGCCAGCAGCCAAGATCCGGCGGGAGCGGCCTACGAGCAGTACTTC
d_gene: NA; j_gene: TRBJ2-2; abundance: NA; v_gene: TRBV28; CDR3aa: CASSPQVNTGELFF; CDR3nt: TGTGCCAGCAGTCCCCAGGTTAACACCGGGGAGCTGTTTTTT
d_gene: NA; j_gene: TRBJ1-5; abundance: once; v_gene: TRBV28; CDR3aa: CASSSLVGRGNQPQHF; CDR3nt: TGTGCCAGCAGCTCTCTGGTAGGGCGAGGAAATCAGCCCCAGCATTTT
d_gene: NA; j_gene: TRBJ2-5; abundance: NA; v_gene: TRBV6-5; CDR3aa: CASSYSVRTYQETQYF; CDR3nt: TGTGCCAGCAGTTACTCGGTCAGGACGTACCAAGAGACCCAGTACTTC
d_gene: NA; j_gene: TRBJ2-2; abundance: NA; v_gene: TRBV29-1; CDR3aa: CSLTLRTGELFF; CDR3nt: TGCAGCCTCACTCTAAGGACCGGGGAGCTGTTTTTT
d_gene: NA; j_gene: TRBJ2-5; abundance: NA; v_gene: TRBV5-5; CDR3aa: CASSLAVVVTAIQETQYF; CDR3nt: TGTGCCAGCAGCTTGGCCGTAGTGGTAACAGCGATCCAAGAGACCCAGTACTTC
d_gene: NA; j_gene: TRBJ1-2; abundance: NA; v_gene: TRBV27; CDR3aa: CASRNTGGSDGYTF; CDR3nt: TGTGCCAGCAGAAACACTGGGGGTTCCGACGGCTACACCTTC
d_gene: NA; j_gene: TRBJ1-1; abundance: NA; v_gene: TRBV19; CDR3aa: CASSRGPGGAFF; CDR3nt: TGTGCCAGTAGTAGGGGCCCGGGAGGGGCTTTCTTT
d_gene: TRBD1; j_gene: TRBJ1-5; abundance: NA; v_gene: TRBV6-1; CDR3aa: CASSEARGQGYGQPQHF; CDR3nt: TGTGCCAGCAGTGAAGCGCGGGGACAGGGGTACGGTCAGCCCCAGCATTTT
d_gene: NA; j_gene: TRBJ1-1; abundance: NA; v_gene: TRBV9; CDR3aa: CASSVEAGQYTEAFF; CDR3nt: TGTGCCAGCAGCGTAGAGGCAGGGCAATACACTGAAGCTTTCTTT
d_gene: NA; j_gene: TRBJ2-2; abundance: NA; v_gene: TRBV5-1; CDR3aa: CASSSRGASTGELFF; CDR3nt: TGCGCCAGCAGCTCCCGCGGGGCGAGCACCGGGGAGCTGTTTTTT
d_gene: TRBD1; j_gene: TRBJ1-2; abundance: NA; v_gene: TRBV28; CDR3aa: CASSEQGAQRSGYTF; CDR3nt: TGTGCCAGCAGTGAACAGGGGGCGCAGCGGAGTGGCTACACCTTC
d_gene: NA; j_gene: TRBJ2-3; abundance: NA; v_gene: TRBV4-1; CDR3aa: CASSQGEARTDTQYF; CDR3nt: TGCGCCAGCAGCCAAGGGGAAGCTCGCACAGATACGCAGTATTTT
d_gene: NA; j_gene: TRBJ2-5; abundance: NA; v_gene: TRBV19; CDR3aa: CASSIDWEETQYF; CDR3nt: TGTGCCAGTAGTATAGATTGGGAGGAGACCCAGTACTTC
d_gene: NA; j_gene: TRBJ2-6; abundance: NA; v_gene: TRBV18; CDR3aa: CASSPNRADNVLTF; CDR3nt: TGTGCCAGCTCACCGAACAGGGCGGACAACGTCCTGACTTTC
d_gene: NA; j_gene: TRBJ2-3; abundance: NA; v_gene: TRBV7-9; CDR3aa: CASSLGRGPGTQYF; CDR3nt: TGTGCCAGCAGCTTAGGAAGGGGCCCAGGTACGCAGTATTTT
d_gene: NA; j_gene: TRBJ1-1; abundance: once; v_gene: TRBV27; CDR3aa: CASSFLYRVNTEAFF; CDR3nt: TGTGCCAGCAGTTTCCTCTACCGCGTGAACACTGAAGCTTTCTTT
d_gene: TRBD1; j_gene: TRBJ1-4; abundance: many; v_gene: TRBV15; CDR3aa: CATSRVGQGDREKLFF; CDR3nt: TGTGCCACCAGCAGAGTAGGACAGGGGGATCGAGAAAAACTGTTTTTT